This TCR beta chain was captured by sequencing in a study of cytomegalovirus exposure and HLA in healthy donors. Study details: Samples from HLA-typed donors yielded about 85 million unique TCRs in an early data release.

Per germline, CDR1 LNHNV and CDR2 YYDKDF (reference sequence). This CDR3 has 16 amino acids. V lost 0 bases and J lost 7, with 16 bases in between. As to this clone: Its matching antigen is unknown.

The PCR ran on 60 Vbeta and 13 Jbeta primers. Only in-frame clones appear in the TCRdb table, and some are missing; sequencing was by immunoSEQ multiplex PCR. The sample includes 100,000 to 150,000 clones, approximately 83% of them seen just once. Study-wide results and limits: In all likelihood, a cluster of highly shared sequence variants was a sequencing artifact. For most TCR beta V segments, an earlier analysis put the productive rate at about 87% or about 30% of the time.

The receptor was isolated from a woman between 35 and 50 years old in good health and CMV-seropositive. The specimen sequenced was PBMCs. The chain carries TRBV15 and TRBJ2-1, with a possible D match to TRBD1 (6 bases). The CDR3 here is CATSREPRGSINEQFF. The CDR3 DNA reads TGTGCCACCAGCAGAGAACCTAGGGGGAGTATAAATGAGCAGTTCTTC.